Following are 31 T cell receptor beta chains from one sample sequenced in a study of T cell responses to AZD1222 COVID-19 vaccine. Produced via immunoSEQ multiplex PCR; TCRdb's table is partial and in-frame only. The data show 96,000 or so clones, with roughly nine tenths seen just once and 1.6% held by the top ten. Sequencing used peripheral blood, obtained on day 0 of AZD1222 vaccination. The receptor set was obtained from an adult in good health.

This clone has just a few counts. This rearrangement joins TRBV13 to TRBJ2-5; TRBD1 matches 8 bases. Germline V lookup: CDR1 PRHDT, CDR2 FYEKMQ (reference sequence). CDR3 length: 16 amino acids. Losses at the gene ends were 5 bases for V and 4 bases for J; bases not matched to a gene: 12. The CDR3 DNA follows: TGTGCCAGCAGCCAAGAAGGACAGGGAGGTCGAGAGACCCAGTACTTC. It is translated as CASSQEGQGGRETQYF.

Here the CDR3 reads CASSLVVIPRIEQFF. The CDR3, as DNA: TGTGCCAGCAGCTTAGTAGTAATTCCCCGGATCGAGCAGTTCTTC. This chain joins TRBV7-8 and TRBJ2-1; D gene ambiguous. Germline CDR1 SGHVS, CDR2 FQNEAQ. With 1 base removed from V and 10 bases from J, the gap between germline ends came to 17 bases. The CDR3 is 15 amino acids.

This chain's CDR3 is CASSPTDESTPYGYTF. The CDR3 DNA is TGTGCCAGCTCACCAACCGATGAGAGCACCCCTTATGGCTACACCTTC. The gene calls are TRBV18 and TRBJ1-2; D uncertain. Germline CDR1 and CDR2: KGHSH and LQKENI. Trimming removed 2 bases at V and 5 bases at J, with 18 bases between. The CDR3 has 16 amino acids. Looking up the rest from reference TRBV18 and TRBJ1-2 gives the full variable domain: NAGVMQNPRHLVRRRGQEARLRCSPMKGHSHVYWYRQLPEEGLKFMVYLQKENIIDESGMPKERFSAEFPKEGPSILRIQQVVRGDSAAYFCASSPTDESTPYGYTFGSGTRLTVV.

The CDR3: CASSPFTDTPDTQYF. For the CDR3, the DNA is TGTGCCAGCTCACCATTCACTGACACCCCAGATACGCAGTATTTT. The gene calls are TRBV18 and TRBJ2-3; D gene uncertain. With 2 bases removed from V and 4 bases from J, the gap between germline ends came to 13 bases. The CDR3 totals 15 residues. Looked up from germline, CDR1 is KGHSH and CDR2 is LQKENI.

The rearrangement links TRBV5-6 to TRBJ1-3; TRBD1 might be the D (5 bases). The V end lost 3 bases, the J end lost 3 bases, and 19 bases lay between the germline ends. CDR1 is SGHDT, CDR2 YYEEEE, per germline. This CDR3 spans 17 amino acids. CDR3 in DNA: TGTGCCAGCAGCTCGGGGACCGGAGGGGCTTATGGAAACACCATATATTTT. It yields the protein CASSSGTGGAYGNTIYF.

The V call is TRBV7-2, the J call TRBJ1-2, with TRBD1 matching over 8 bases. The CDR3 is made up of 12 amino acids. CDR1 is SGHTA and CDR2 is FQGNSA in the germline V gene. Trimming took 5 bases from V and 7 from J; bases not matched to a gene: 3. CDR3 sequence reads: CASSRDRSGYTF. For the CDR3, the DNA is TGTGCCAGCAGCCGGGACAGGAGTGGCTACACCTTC.

V gene TRBV7-2 combines with J gene TRBJ2-7; 7 bases align to TRBD1. This CDR3 comprises 14 residues. The germline CDR1 and CDR2 sequences are SGHTA and FQGNSA. V trimming: 5 bases; J trimming: 3 bases; junction bases outside the gene matches: 7. The CDR3 region is CASSASTGNYEQYF. DNA of the CDR3: TGTGCCAGCAGCGCCTCGACAGGGAACTACGAGCAGTACTTC.

The chain has TRBV19 and TRBJ1-5, with D possibly matching TRBD1 (5 bases). V shed 9 bases and J shed 0 bases, with 21 bases lying between them. Germline V CDR1 and CDR2: LNHDA, SQIVND (reference sequence). The CDR3 runs to 17 residues. The CDR3 DNA sequence: TGTGCCAGCCTTCCAGTCCGACAGAGGAATAGCAATCAGCCCCAGCATTTT. Its translation is CASLPVRQRNSNQPQHF.

This clone was observed a few times. This sequence joins TRBV19 and TRBJ1-5; D gene unclear. This CDR3 comprises 15 residues. Germline V CDR1 and CDR2: LNHDA, SQIVND (reference sequence). The germline V and J ends were trimmed by 3 bases and 3 bases, with 12 bases remaining between them. CDR3 loop: CASSMVGPFNQPQHF. In DNA form, the CDR3 reads TGTGCCAGTAGTATGGTAGGGCCCTTCAATCAGCCCCAGCATTTT. The variable domain in full, completed from reference TRBV19 and TRBJ1-5, reads DGGITQSPKYLFRKEGQNVTLSCEQNLNHDAMYWYRQDPGQGLRLIYYSQIVNDFQKGDIAEGYSVSREKKESFPLTVTSAQKNPTAFYLCASSMVGPFNQPQHFGDGTRLSIL.

The V gene is TRBV28, the J gene TRBJ2-3; possible D gene TRBD2, 7 bases. CDR3 length equals 15 residues. The germline CDR1 and CDR2 sequences are MDHEN and SYDVKM. Trimming left V 10 bases short and J 2 bases short, with 19 bases between. CDR3 in amino acids: CATSGGGLDTDTQYF. The CDR3 DNA is TGTGCCACATCTGGGGGGGGGCTTGACACAGATACGCAGTATTTT.

This clone was seen just once. The chain employs TRBV6-6 and TRBJ2-2; TRBD1 matches at 9 bases. Germline CDR1 is MNHNY and CDR2 is SVGAGI (reference sequence). V shed 4 bases, J shed 5 bases, and the junction held 5 bases outside the gene matches. The CDR3 sequence is 15 residues long. The CDR3 DNA is TGTGCCAGCAGTTCGATCGGGACAGGGACCGGGGAGCTGTTTTTT. It is translated as CASSSIGTGTGELFF.

The V gene is TRBV6-5, the J gene TRBJ1-2; 7 bases agree with TRBD1. This CDR3 contains 15 residues. The V gene's germline CDR1 is MNHEY and CDR2 SVGAGI. V shed 2 bases and J 4 bases; nucleotides not matched to a gene: 7. CDR3 loop: CASSYQLQGIYGYTF. CDR3 nucleotides: TGTGCCAGCAGTTACCAATTACAGGGGATCTATGGCTACACCTTC.

The CDR3 DNA reads as TGTGCCAGCAGCTTATTTGAGGGACAGATCTATGGCTACACCTTC. This sequence encodes CASSLFEGQIYGYTF. The rearrangement joins TRBV7-9 to TRBJ1-2; 7 nucleotides align to TRBD1. This CDR3 region has 15 residues. CDR1 is SEHNR, CDR2 FQNEAQ, per germline (reference sequence). J gave up 4 bases and V 2 bases, and 7 bases lay outside the gene matches.

The chain employs TRBV24-1 and TRBJ1-1; D is unclear. V was trimmed by 5 bases and J by 2 bases, leaving 8 bases between them. Per the germline V gene, CDR1 is KGHDR and CDR2 is SFDVKD. There are 13 residues in the CDR3. The CDR3 DNA reads TGTGCCACCAGTGCACAGACCAACACTGAAGCTTTCTTT. It codes for CATSAQTNTEAFF.

The J gene is TRBJ1-5, the V gene TRBV5-6; maybe TRBD1 (5 bases). V shed 6 bases and J shed 9 bases, with 19 bases lying between them. The CDR3 is 14 amino acids. CDR1 and CDR2 from the germline V gene are SGHDT and YYEEEE. The CDR3 region has the DNA TGTGCCAGCACCCGTGGGGGGGGTGGAATGCCCCAGCATTTT. It specifies CASTRGGGGMPQHF.

The chain carries TRBV7-2 and TRBJ2-3; possible D gene TRBD2, 5 bases. V was trimmed by 0 bases and J by 3 bases, leaving 7 bases between them. The CDR3 spans 14 residues. CDR1 and CDR2 from the germline V gene are SGHTA and FQGNSA. CDR3 nucleotide sequence: TGTGCCAGCAGCTTAGCCCGCGGGACAGATACGCAGTATTTT. Protein: CASSLARGTDTQYF.

The V and J genes are TRBV12-3 or TRBV12-4 and TRBJ2-3; D remains unclear. The CDR3 length is 13 residues. Between the trimmed V and J ends, which lost 6 bases and 2 bases, there was a span of 9 bases. The CDR3 nucleotides read TGTGCCAGCAGCCCTCTATCCACAGATACGCAGTATTTT. Translating gives CASSPLSTDTQYF.

The rearrangement joins TRBV30 to TRBJ2-5; D is undetermined. The CDR3 has 12 residues. Germline V gene lookup returns CDR1 GTSNPN and CDR2 SVGIG (reference sequence). V was shortened by 0 bases and J by 2 bases, with 4 bases between the two germline ends. The CDR3 sequence is CAWSVGQETQYF. For the CDR3, the DNA is TGTGCCTGGAGTGTTGGACAAGAGACCCAGTACTTC.

This sequence joins TRBV9 and TRBJ1-6; 7 nucleotides align to TRBD1. Germline V lookup: CDR1 SGDLS, CDR2 YYNGEE. There are 15 residues in the CDR3. Trimming at V came to 4 bases and at J to 3 bases, leaving 4 bases not matched to a gene. Written as DNA, the CDR3 is TGTGCCAGCAGCATTAGACAGGGCTATAATTCACCCCTCCACTTT. It yields the protein CASSIRQGYNSPLHF.

V and J are TRBV28 and TRBJ1-2; 7 bases agree with TRBD1. The CDR3 totals 14 residues. V shed 6 bases, J shed 2 bases, and the junction held 6 bases outside the gene matches. Germline values: CDR1 MDHEN, CDR2 SYDVKM. The CDR3 DNA sequence: TGTGCCAGCAGCCGACCACAGGGGAACTATGGCTACACCTTC. Translation: CASSRPQGNYGYTF.

This chain links TRBV6-5 with TRBJ1-5, with D unclear. V was cut by 6 bases and J by 4 bases, with 10 bases left in between. This CDR3 is built from 13 residues. CDR1 MNHEY and CDR2 SVGAGI come from the germline V gene. CDR3 DNA: TGTGCCAGCAGACGCACAGTTAATCAGCCCCAGCATTTT. This translates into CASRRTVNQPQHF.

The V gene is TRBV5-1, the J gene TRBJ1-1, with D possibly TRBD1 on 5 matching bases. Trimming left V 4 bases short and J 4 bases short, with 23 bases between. CDR3 length: 17 amino acids. The germline CDR1 and CDR2 sequences are SGHRS and YFSETQ. CDR3 DNA: TGCGCCAGCAGCCCCGGGGGGGGGATTCTGGGGAGCACTGAAGCTTTCTTT. Encoded protein: CASSPGGGILGSTEAFF.

The CDR3 loop reads CASSPRWGGGANEQFF. DNA of the CDR3: TGTGCCAGCAGCCCACGATGGGGCGGGGGGGCTAATGAGCAGTTCTTC. The chain is built from TRBV9 and TRBJ2-1; 9 bases fit TRBD2. The CDR3 contains 16 residues. The trim removed 4 bases at V and 7 bases at J, leaving 12 bases unmatched. Germline CDR1 reads SGDLS; CDR2 reads YYNGEE. The full variable domain, its missing parts supplied by reference TRBV9 and TRBJ2-1, is DSGVTQTPKHLITATGQRVTLRCSPRSGDLSVYWYQQSLDQGLQFLIQYYNGEERAKGNILERFSAQQFPDLHSELNLSSLELGDSALYFCASSPRWGGGANEQFFGPGTRLTVL.

CDR3 DNA: TGTGCCATCACTAAGGACCCTGAGGGTTCACCCCTCCACTTT. Translation: CAITKDPEGSPLHF. The chain has TRBV10-3 and TRBJ1-6; D gene uncertain. Germline CDR1 and CDR2: ENHRY and SYGVKD. V was clipped by 7 bases and J by 9 bases, with 16 bases between them. CDR3 length: 14 amino acids.

The J gene is TRBJ1-5, the V gene TRBV18; D is unresolved. The CDR3 length is 12 residues. The ends were cut back, 2 bases at V and 4 bases at J, with 3 bases in the middle. Germline V gene lookup returns CDR1 KGHSH and CDR2 LQKENI. CDR3 loop: CASSPGNQPQHF. CDR3 nucleotides: TGTGCCAGCTCACCAGGAAATCAGCCCCAGCATTTT.

The V gene is TRBV19, the J gene TRBJ1-6; no definite D call. The V end was cut by 5 bases, the J end by 10 bases, with 21 bases between. This CDR3 region has 16 residues. CDR1 is LNHDA, CDR2 SQIVND, per germline (reference sequence). CDR3 protein: CASSEGMRLVRSPLHF. In nucleotides, the CDR3 is TGTGCCAGTAGTGAGGGTATGCGGTTGGTGAGATCACCCCTCCACTTT.

J is TRBJ1-2 and V is TRBV28; D perhaps matches TRBD1 (6 bases). Germline lookup yields CDR1 MDHEN and CDR2 SYDVKM. This CDR3 has 12 amino acids. Trimming took 5 bases from V and 3 from J, leaving 7 bases between them. This CDR3 reads CASSRQDYGYTF. The CDR3, as DNA: TGTGCCAGCAGTCGACAGGACTATGGCTACACCTTC.

The chain combines TRBV27 with TRBJ2-7; 11 positions match TRBD2. CDR3 length: 18 residues. Germline trimming cut 8 bases from V and 6 bases from J; bases unmatched to any gene: 21. Germline V gives CDR1 MNHEY, CDR2 SMNVEV (reference sequence). CDR3: CASRLYGASGGPTREQYF. The CDR3 DNA reads as TGTGCCAGCCGACTCTATGGTGCTAGCGGGGGGCCAACTCGCGAGCAGTACTTC.

This rearrangement joins TRBV19 to TRBJ1-1, with 8 bases lining up with TRBD1. The germline V gene has CDR1 LNHDA and CDR2 SQIVND (reference sequence). Losses at the gene ends were 5 bases for V and 6 bases for J; bases not matched to a gene: 11. This CDR3 is built from 15 residues. Here the CDR3 DNA reads TGTGCCAGTAGTCCCTCCGGACAGGGAGAAGCTGAAGCTTTCTTT. This codes for CASSPSGQGEAEAFF.

This clone appeared a single time. This rearrangement joins TRBV12-5 to TRBJ2-1, with TRBD2 matching over 10 bases. The J segment lost 4 bases and the V segment lost 6 bases, leaving 9 bases of the junction unmatched. Germline values: CDR1 LGHNT, CDR2 FRNRAP. The CDR3 extends over 16 amino acids. DNA of the CDR3: TGTGCTAGTGGACCTCCCAGCGGGGGGGGGTACAATGAGCAGTTCTTC. This sequence encodes CASGPPSGGGYNEQFF. The variable domain in full, with the rest retrieved from reference TRBV12-5 and TRBJ2-1, is DARVTQTPRHKVTEMGQEVTMRCQPILGHNTVFWYRQTMMQGLELLAYFRNRAPLDDSGMPKDRFSAEMPDATLATLKIQPSEPRDSAVYFCASGPPSGGGYNEQFFGPGTRLTVL.

The sample holds one count of this clone. V and J are TRBV6-5 and TRBJ2-6; no firm D call. V lost 5 bases to trimming and J lost 0 bases, with 5 bases between them. Germline-derived CDR1 and CDR2 are MNHEY and SVGAGI. The CDR3 consists of 14 residues. DNA for the CDR3: TGTGCCAGCAGTAAGGGCTCTGGGGCCAACGTCCTGACTTTC. It codes for CASSKGSGANVLTF.